This T cell receptor beta chain was identified in a study of cytomegalovirus exposure and HLA in healthy donors (dated by TCRdb to the late 2010s). With respect to the entire study: According to an earlier analysis of a few hundred of the donors, some 170 million T cells yielded over 100 million unique TCR beta sequences and around 300 Gb of sequence data. An early release that covered roughly 600 HLA-typed donors contained around 300 gigabases of sequencing data and tens of millions of unique TCR sequences. Among the roughly 400 genotyped donors, around 81% belonged to the genetic ancestry cluster associated with self-reported Caucasian donors. The study aimed to test whether cataloging public T cell receptors could reveal signatures of past pathogen exposure. The T cell repertoires of some 670 subjects were profiled by immunosequencing and related to cytomegalovirus serostatus. Along with the roughly 670-subject first cohort, a separate validation cohort of over a hundred different subjects was used. To predict cytomegalovirus infection status, the study brought together high-throughput TCR immunosequencing, statistical association of individual TCRs with disease status, and machine learning. A later analysis re-examined previously published TCR beta repertoires from several hundred donors and added high-resolution HLA genotyping to investigate patterns of TCR occurrence. In the later analysis, no new phenotypic data were used to find candidate immune exposures; instead, reliance was placed on TCR beta sequences and their occurrence across donors. An earlier analysis of 450 to 750 of the donors used high-throughput TCR beta sequencing to judge whether each TCR beta V gene segment behaved as functional or pseudogenic. Donor age, sex, ethnicity and CMV serostatus were collected together with the repertoire data. A later genetic analysis took genome-wide SNP genotypes for about three fifths of the 666 donors and used that subset as a discovery cohort. All discovery cohort repertoires had been generated using a single sequencing platform. Class I and class II HLA loci were covered by the typing at four-digit resolution. The number of typed donors differed by locus: 629-630 for A, B, C, DRB1 and DQB1; roughly 510 for DQA1; around 610 for DPA1; and around 450 for DPB1. About five DR-DQ haplotypes were handled as single units for association and clustering because linkage in the cohort was strong. On average, 235,054 unique TCR beta nucleotide sequences were sequenced per donor among some 430 genotyped donors of the cohort, with roughly 18% of those sequences being non-productive. The paper's findings and limits, for the study overall: The classifier was reported to diagnose cytomegalovirus status with high specificity and sensitivity in both the original and validation cohorts. A later genetic analysis associated a missense DCLRE1C variant with V-gene and J-gene trimming of TCR beta chains, and an independent cohort replicated the association. A further reported finding was that TCR beta sequences accurately predicted the HLA-A and HLA-B alleles for most subjects in the first cohort. The presence/absence analyses assumed that sequencing depth was roughly uniform across donors, and that assumption may not be true. The authors suggested that the approach could potentially be extended to other disease states and immunological phenotypes. A cluster of highly shared sequence variants was judged likely to be a technical artifact of the sequencing pipeline. While some public TCRs were present in many individuals, most TCR sequences turned up only very rarely across donors. The only immune exposure information available for the cohort was CMV serostatus. A later analysis found that HLA-associated TCR beta chains were more clonally expanded and had lower generation probabilities than equally common non-associated chains. Correlated functional status among segregating V segments might reflect linkage disequilibrium, but an unknown experimental factor could not be ruled out. Assigning TCR associations to individual alleles was difficult when HLA alleles, especially DR and DQ, strongly co-occurred. Broadly in line with IMGT annotations, most TCR beta V segments showed up in productive rearrangements about 87% or about 30% of the time in an earlier analysis of 587 of the donors. Several of the top co-occurrence clusters appeared to be linked to parvovirus B19, influenza, CMV and Epstein-Barr virus, according to a later analysis. In a later analysis, TCR association rates were found to vary across HLA loci, with the most associated TCRs seen for DRB1 alleles and the fewest for HLA-C alleles. Only TCR beta chains were sequenced in this cohort, and the absence of alpha or paired-chain data limited detectable features. In vitro tests confirmed that three of the cytomegalovirus-associated TCR beta chains recognize cytomegalovirus antigens. Because the 87-base-pair reads could not distinguish some IMGT-functional V segments, including TRBV6-2 and TRBV6-3, those segments were excluded. A total of some 180 TCR beta chains were listed by the study as associated with cytomegalovirus. In a later analysis, most CMV-associated TCR beta chains were found to appear HLA-restricted, with HLA associations seemingly driven largely by CMV exposure. Because counts were too low, 15 to 20 rarely observed V segments, including chromosome 9 orphons, were excluded from the earlier analysis of 587 of the donors. Compared with the 666-donor mean, donors in an Asian-associated ancestry cluster had fewer N-insertions in productive TCRs, according to a later genetic analysis. HLA typing was unavailable for some donors at each locus, so association tests used only the typed subset. Specific HLA alleles were associated with some 15,000 TCR beta sequences at a false discovery rate of 0.05 in a later analysis.

The cohort was made up of roughly 670 healthy bone marrow donors. Cohort members were all nominally healthy when sampled, although unrecorded immune exposures were likely present. The donor was CMV seropositive and was included in the group of around 300 seropositive cohort members. A peripheral blood sample was provided by each donor, and peripheral blood mononuclear cells were used for TCR beta sequencing. The Qiagen DNeasy Blood Extraction Kit was used to extract genomic DNA from the blood cell samples. Library creation used the immunoSEQ multiplex PCR assay. The multiplex PCR relied on a mix of 60 forward primers for TCR Vbeta segments and 13 reverse primers for TCR Jbeta segments. The CDR3 region of rearranged TCR beta genes was amplified from genomic DNA with a multiplex PCR assay. The amplified TCR beta libraries were sequenced on the Illumina HiSeq System as 87-base-pair reads. Concerning the study's data processing: In a later analysis, 77 million or so unique TCR beta chains were counted across the approximately 620 repertoires, and approximately 11 million of these chains were shared by at least two donors. Raw reads were error-corrected and collapsed into unique sequences by a nearest-neighbor algorithm in which closely related sequences were merged to remove PCR and sequencing errors. V, D and J gene segments were assigned by aligning CDR3 sequences to IMGT reference sequences. For a sequence to be retained, a match of at least six nucleotides was required to both a V gene segment and a J gene segment. A rearrangement was called productive if the CDR3 had no stop codons and remained in frame with V and J, and every other rearrangement was called non-productive. CDR3 was defined according to IMGT convention as the region running from the second conserved V-encoded cysteine to the conserved J-encoded phenylalanine. In an earlier analysis of some 550 of the donors, sequences lacking an unambiguous match to a single V gene segment were excluded. In an earlier analysis of several hundred of the donors, V segments were called functional above 56.7% productive rearrangements and were called segregating when the between-donor standard deviation exceeded 5%. To diagnose cytomegalovirus status from the catalog of TCR beta chain sequences, a statistical classification framework was built. In a later analysis, V and J genes were assigned by comparing TCR nucleotide sequences against IMGT/GENE-DB human TR gene sequences. A later analysis assigned CDR3 sequences and most-parsimonious VDJ recombination scenarios with the TCRdist pipeline. A later analysis defined each TCR beta chain by its CDR3 amino acid sequence plus V-gene family, and excluded reads lacking a unique V-gene family. To address suspected cross-contamination and a sequencing artifact, a later analysis removed 450 to 700 highly shared, low-generation-probability nucleotide sequences. In a later analysis, a clonal expansion index was calculated for each public chain from normalized within-repertoire ranks of inferred template counts. In a later analysis, generation probabilities were computed using a VDJ recombination model fitted to out-of-frame rearrangements, and the results were checked against IGoR. Hypergeometric tests were used in a later analysis to score TCR-TCR, TCR-HLA and TCR-CMV co-occurrence, with a repertoire-size bias correction applied to the TCR pairs. To estimate false discovery rates, a later analysis permuted the HLA or CMV assignments 20 times. In a later analysis, co-occurring TCRs were grouped with DBSCAN, and TCRdist sequence similarity was added when clustering was performed within HLA-allele-positive subsets. Repertoires with fewer than 30,000 or more than 120,000 public chains were left out of co-occurrence clustering, as were four to six repertoires with anomalous nucleotide sharing. Drawn from immuneACCESS, this table holds only the in-frame rearrangements with V and J called that TCRdb kept. Clones are partly lost; checked studies trace under half to an unresolved V gene and leave the rest unexplained. V and J calls and clone size are those listed in that table; D and trimming were worked out from the DNA. The sample data list some 150,000 clones, and about 80% of these were observed just once. The ten largest clones take up about 1.4% of the sample.

A word on this clone: The specificity of this receptor is unknown. The input lacks base qualities; no much larger clone sits a single base away.

CDR1 and CDR2 are read off the germline V gene as MNHEY and SVGAGI. The junction carries 9 bases between V and J, which are trimmed by 2 bases and 5 bases respectively. The CDR3 numbers 13 residues from cysteine through phenylalanine. The only DNA kept is the CDR3, 39 bases in frame from the first base. The receptor comes from a man younger than 40 in good health and CMV-seropositive. The sample taken for sequencing was PBMCs. This chain is built from TRBV6-5 and TRBJ2-5; the D gene is possibly TRBD2, with 5 bases matching. The CDR3 has the sequence CASSYEKRETQYF. The nucleotide sequence is given as TGTGCCAGCAGTTACGAAAAGCGGGAGACCCAGTACTTC.